The 32 T cell receptor beta chains below all came from one sample that was sequenced in a study of T cell responses to AZD1222 COVID-19 vaccine. Sequencing was performed with immunoSEQ multiplex PCR; in TCRdb, only in-frame clones are kept and a portion is missing. The sample shows about 42,000 clones, 65% to 85% of them seen only once. Sequencing used peripheral blood, obtained 28 days after the second AZD1222 dose. Receptor source: an adult who received the AZD1222 COVID-19 vaccine.

The CDR3 protein is CASSFRGLLHF. CDR3 DNA sequence: TGTGCCAGCAGTTTCCGGGGGCTCCTCCACTTT. The chain joins TRBV12-3 or TRBV12-4 to TRBJ1-6; maybe TRBD1 (6 bases). Trimming removed 3 bases from V and 15 bases from J, with 9 bases in between. The CDR3 is made up of 11 amino acids.

The genes are TRBV30 and TRBJ1-2; 7 bases are a match to TRBD1. The V gene end was trimmed by 3 bases and the J gene end by 7 bases; junction bases not matched to a gene: 14. The CDR3 loop spans 15 amino acids. CDR1 and CDR2 (germline): GTSNPN, SVGIG (reference sequence). This CDR3 reads CAWRQMTDRAAGYTF. For the CDR3, the DNA is TGTGCCTGGAGACAAATGACCGACAGGGCTGCTGGCTACACCTTC.

This chain connects TRBV19 to TRBJ2-7, with D perhaps matching TRBD2 (5 bases). The CDR3 sequence is 13 residues long. From germline, CDR1 is LNHDA and CDR2 SQIVND (reference sequence). V lost 10 bases to trimming and J lost 3 bases, with 16 bases between them. The CDR3 is CATLNREGYEQYF. DNA of the CDR3: TGTGCCACCCTAAACCGTGAGGGCTACGAGCAGTACTTC. Full variable domain (rest looked up from reference TRBV19 and TRBJ2-7): DGGITQSPKYLFRKEGQNVTLSCEQNLNHDAMYWYRQDPGQGLRLIYYSQIVNDFQKGDIAEGYSVSREKKESFPLTVTSAQKNPTAFYLCATLNREGYEQYFGPGTRLTVT.

The chain links TRBV5-6 to TRBJ1-2, with D uncertain. The CDR3 covers 16 residues. CDR1 and CDR2 from the germline V gene are SGHDT and YYEEEE. Trimming left V 0 bases short and J 3 bases short, with 15 bases between. CDR3 sequence: CASSLVVGRSYYGYTF. CDR3 bases: TGTGCCAGCAGCTTGGTTGTTGGCAGGAGTTACTATGGCTACACCTTC.

The chain combines TRBV5-1 with TRBJ2-5; weak D call: TRBD1 (6 bases). Per germline, CDR1 SGHRS and CDR2 YFSETQ. This CDR3 region has 15 residues. Trimming pared 0 bases from V and 2 bases from J, leaving 11 bases between. CDR3 region: CASSLAGTPQETQYF. In nucleotides, the CDR3 is TGCGCCAGCAGCTTGGCGGGGACACCTCAAGAGACCCAGTACTTC.

J is TRBJ2-1 and V is TRBV3-1 (or the pseudogene TRBV3-2); TRBD2 aligns across 10 bases. The J segment lost 8 bases and the V segment lost 4 bases, leaving 5 bases of the junction unmatched. The CDR3 sequence is 14 residues long. The germline CDR1 and CDR2 sequences are LGHDT and YNNKEL (reference sequence). In DNA form, the CDR3 reads TGTGCCAGCAGCCCCAGCGGGGGGGCTGATGAGCAGTTCTTC. Translated, it gives CASSPSGGADEQFF.

The chain joins TRBV7-3 to TRBJ1-1; D is ambiguous. CDR1 and CDR2 (germline): SGHTA, FQGTGA. This CDR3 is built from 13 residues. Trimming took 2 bases from V and 2 from J, leaving 6 bases between them. In DNA form, the CDR3 reads TGTGCCAGCAGCTTAGGCACAAACACTGAAGCTTTCTTT. Encoded protein: CASSLGTNTEAFF.

The rearrangement joins TRBV21-1 to TRBJ1-5; TRBD1 reflects the table's D call only, with no check against the DNA. TRBV21-1 is a pseudogene. The CDR3 is made up of 16 amino acids. The CDR3 nucleotides read TGTGCCAGCAGCAAAGTTTTGGGACAGGGGGATCAGCCCCAGCATTTT. This sequence encodes CASSKVLGQGDQPQHF.

This clone was recorded only once. This chain connects TRBV19 to TRBJ1-5; 7 bases map to TRBD1. After removal of 8 bases from V and 4 bases from J, the junction contained 5 bases not matched to a gene. The germline gives CDR1 LNHDA, CDR2 SQIVND (reference sequence). The CDR3 is made up of 13 amino acids. The CDR3 DNA reads as TGTGCCAGTGGGGGACAGAGGAATCAGCCCCAGCATTTT. Translation gives CASGGQRNQPQHF.

This chain uses TRBV5-6 with TRBJ1-5; TRBD1 matches at 11 bases. CDR1 and CDR2 from the germline V gene are SGHDT and YYEEEE. CDR3 length: 15 amino acids. With 4 bases clipped from V and 4 bases from J, the junction kept 4 bases outside the gene matches. As DNA, the CDR3 is TGTGCCAGCAGCGTAGGGACAGGGGGTAATCAGCCCCAGCATTTT. Translation: CASSVGTGGNQPQHF. The whole variable domain, filled in from reference TRBV5-6 and TRBJ1-5, reads DAGVTQSPTHLIKTRGQQVTLRCSPKSGHDTVSWYQQALGQGPQFIFQYYEEEERQRGNFPDRFSGHQFPNYSSELNVNALLLGDSALYLCASSVGTGGNQPQHFGDGTRLSIL.

The chain carries TRBV5-4 and TRBJ2-2; D perhaps matches TRBD1 (5 bases). Germline-derived CDR1 and CDR2 are SGHNT and YYREEE (reference sequence). This CDR3 is 15 amino acids long. V was shortened by 0 bases and J by 4 bases, with 10 bases between the two germline ends. The CDR3 DNA reads as TGTGCCAGCAGCTTGGAAGGGGTGGGCACCGGGGAGCTGTTTTTT. Translating gives CASSLEGVGTGELFF.

DNA of the CDR3: TGCGCCAGCAGCCTCGGCGGTCAGGCTTCCGGCTACACCTTC. Translating it yields CASSLGGQASGYTF. V is TRBV4-1 and J is TRBJ1-2; D remains unclear. This CDR3 is 14 amino acids long. CDR1 is MGHRA, CDR2 YSYEKL, per germline. The V gene lost 4 bases and the J gene lost 8 bases, with 17 bases spanning the gap.

The J gene is TRBJ1-1, the V gene TRBV19, with no clear D. CDR3 size: 14 residues. The germline V and J ends were trimmed by 8 bases and 2 bases, with 15 bases remaining between them. Germline V gene sequence: CDR1 LNHDA, CDR2 SQIVND (reference sequence). The CDR3 bases are TGTGCCAGTTCCACTGTTGGGCCTAACACTGAAGCTTTCTTT. The encoded protein is CASSTVGPNTEAFF.

The chain links TRBV29-1 to TRBJ1-5, with D unclear. Germline CDR1 and CDR2: SQVTM and ANQGSEA. This CDR3 is 13 amino acids long. The ends were cut back, 4 bases at V and 1 base at J, with 8 bases in the middle. This CDR3 is CSVAGSSNQPQHF. The CDR3 nucleotides read TGCAGCGTTGCCGGCAGCAGCAATCAGCCCCAGCATTTT.

This CDR3 is CASSGGMVVNEQFF. The CDR3 DNA follows: TGTGCCAGTAGCGGGGGCATGGTCGTCAATGAGCAGTTCTTC. This chain joins TRBV19 and TRBJ2-1; tentatively, D is TRBD1 or TRBD2 (6 bases each). CDR3 length: 14 residues. Germline V gene lookup returns CDR1 LNHDA and CDR2 SQIVND (reference sequence). Trimming removed 6 bases at V and 6 bases at J, with 15 bases between.

V gene TRBV5-1 combines with J gene TRBJ1-3; D uncertain. Looked up from germline, CDR1 is SGHRS and CDR2 is YFSETQ. Trimming cost V 3 bases and J 0 bases, with 16 bases left between them. This CDR3 is built from 17 residues. The CDR3 loop reads CASSSTGQPSSGNTIYF. DNA for the CDR3: TGCGCCAGCAGCTCTACCGGCCAGCCGAGCTCTGGAAACACCATATATTTT.

This clone was found once. The chain uses TRBV5-4 and TRBJ2-4; TRBD1 aligns across 9 bases. Germline CDR1 reads SGHNT; CDR2 reads YYREEE (reference sequence). CDR3 length: 16 residues. V gave up 6 bases and J gave up 5 bases; unmatched junction bases: 12. CDR3 nucleotides: TGTGCCAGCACCTTTGGACATCGACAGGGGGAAAACATTCAGTACTTC. Its translation is CASTFGHRQGENIQYF. The variable domain in full, completed from reference TRBV5-4 and TRBJ2-4, reads ETGVTQSPTHLIKTRGQQVTLRCSSQSGHNTVSWYQQALGQGPQFIFQYYREEENGRGNFPPRFSGLQFPNYSSELNVNALELDDSALYLCASTFGHRQGENIQYFGAGTRLSVL.

This clone was counted between two and nine times. The chain combines TRBV7-8 with TRBJ1-2; unclear D gene. CDR3 length: 17 amino acids. Germline CDR1 SGHVS, CDR2 FQNEAQ. Trimming left V 2 bases short and J 5 bases short, with 21 bases between. As DNA, the CDR3 is TGTGCCAGCAGCTTAATGGGAACGGCCGTTCAGTCTTATGGCTACACCTTC. Translating gives CASSLMGTAVQSYGYTF.

The rearrangement joins TRBV5-1 to TRBJ2-2; D unresolved. The ends were cut back, 0 bases at V and 0 bases at J, with 3 bases in the middle. The CDR3 loop spans 14 amino acids. CDR1 and CDR2 from the germline V gene are SGHRS and YFSETQ. The CDR3, as DNA: TGCGCCAGCAGCTTGGAAACGAACACCGGGGAGCTGTTTTTT. Translation gives CASSLETNTGELFF.

V and J are TRBV6-5 and TRBJ1-6, with D possibly TRBD1 on 5 matching bases. The germline CDR1 and CDR2 sequences are MNHEY and SVGAGI. This CDR3 has 12 amino acids. Between the trimmed V and J ends, which lost 6 bases and 9 bases, there was a span of 9 bases. CDR3 nucleotides: TGTGCCAGCAGGGCAGGGATTTCACCCCTCCACTTT. Protein: CASRAGISPLHF.

This CDR3 reads CASSHPGPTDTQYF. Here the CDR3 DNA reads TGTGCCAGCAGCCATCCGGGGCCCACAGATACGCAGTATTTT. The V call is TRBV4-2, the J call TRBJ2-3, with D perhaps assigned TRBD1 or TRBD2 (5 bases each). Germline values: CDR1 LGHNA, CDR2 YNFKEQ. The V and J ends lost 3 bases and 2 bases respectively, with 9 bases between them. The CDR3 has 14 residues.

V is TRBV6-5 and J is TRBJ1-2; 10 bases fit TRBD1. Trimming cost V 5 bases and J 7 bases; bases outside gene matches: 4. The CDR3 covers 13 residues. Germline V gene data show CDR1 as MNHEY and CDR2 as SVGAGI. The chain's CDR3 is CASSPTGGGGYTF. The CDR3 nucleotides read TGTGCCAGCAGTCCGACAGGGGGCGGTGGCTACACCTTC.

The chain has TRBV13 and TRBJ2-1, with D hard to call. This CDR3 is built from 15 residues. The V gene's germline CDR1 is PRHDT and CDR2 FYEKMQ (reference sequence). The V end was cut by 3 bases, the J end by 5 bases, with 14 bases between. DNA for the CDR3: TGTGCCAGCAGCTTTTTCGGGCAGGCAAACAATGAGCAGTTCTTC. Protein product: CASSFFGQANNEQFF. The full variable domain, rest sourced from reference TRBV13 and TRBJ2-1, is AAGVIQSPRHLIKEKRETATLKCYPIPRHDTVYWYQQGPGQDPQFLISFYEKMQSDKGSIPDRFSAQQFSDYHSELNMSSLELGDSALYFCASSFFGQANNEQFFGPGTRLTVL.

The rearrangement links TRBV3-1 (or the pseudogene TRBV3-2) to TRBJ2-3; tentative D call: TRBD2 (5 bases). The CDR3 is 16 residues long. Trimming left V 3 bases short and J 3 bases short, with 16 bases between. Germline assignment: CDR1 LGHDT and CDR2 YNNKEL (reference sequence). CDR3 amino acids: CASSHQALAGTDTQYF. The CDR3 DNA reads as TGTGCCAGCAGCCACCAGGCCCTAGCTGGGACAGATACGCAGTATTTT.

As for this clone: A read error may produce the germline difference seen at one junction end. This CDR3 reads CASRLDRVANTGELFF. The CDR3 DNA reads TGCGCCAGCAGATTGGACAGGGTCGCGAACACCGGGGAGCTGTTTTTT. The rearrangement uses TRBV5-1 and TRBJ2-2, with 8 bases matching TRBD1. This CDR3 region has 16 residues. Germline V gives CDR1 SGHRS, CDR2 YFSETQ.

This clone showed up just once. The chain uses TRBV19 and TRBJ2-7; D perhaps matches TRBD1 (6 bases). The CDR3 loop spans 15 amino acids. Germline V gene lookup returns CDR1 LNHDA and CDR2 SQIVND (reference sequence). Deletions cut 5 bases from V and 2 bases from J, with 16 bases between. The CDR3 coding sequence is TGTGCCAGTAGTCACCCGACAGGCCCACCCTACGAGCAGTACTTC. It encodes CASSHPTGPPYEQYF.

This clone was counted a few times. The CDR3 DNA is TGTGCCAGCAGTGAAGCGCCAGGCCCCTATGGCTACACCTTC. Protein sequence: CASSEAPGPYGYTF. This chain uses TRBV2 with TRBJ1-2; no firm D call. Germline CDR1 SNHLY, CDR2 FYNNEI. This CDR3 is built from 14 residues. Trimming cost V 0 bases and J 4 bases, with 9 bases left between them. The whole variable domain, remainder taken from reference TRBV2 and TRBJ1-2, is EPEVTQTPSHQVTQMGQEVILRCVPISNHLYFYWYRQILGQKVEFLVSFYNNEISEKSEIFDDQFSVERPDGSNFTLKIRSTKLEDSAMYFCASSEAPGPYGYTFGSGTRLTVV.

The rearrangement links TRBV7-2 to TRBJ1-5, with D possibly matching TRBD1 (6 bases). The CDR3 length is 15 residues. Trimming removed 6 bases at V and 1 base at J, with 13 bases between. Germline values: CDR1 SGHTA, CDR2 FQGNSA. Here the CDR3 reads CASSWGPDSNQPQHF. The CDR3 DNA sequence: TGTGCCAGCAGTTGGGGGCCGGACAGCAATCAGCCCCAGCATTTT. Looking up the rest from reference TRBV7-2 and TRBJ1-5 gives the full variable domain: GAGVSQSPSNKVTEKGKDVELRCDPISGHTALYWYRQSLGQGLEFLIYFQGNSAPDKSGLPSDRFSAERTGGSVSTLTIQRTQQEDSAVYLCASSWGPDSNQPQHFGDGTRLSIL.

V is TRBV7-9 and J is TRBJ1-2; TRBD1 agrees at 7 bases. Germline-derived CDR1 and CDR2 are SEHNR and FQNEAQ (reference sequence). The CDR3 loop spans 13 amino acids. The trim removed 5 bases at V and 7 bases at J, leaving 7 bases unmatched. CDR3 sequence: CASSLETGLGYTF. CDR3 bases: TGTGCCAGCAGCCTCGAGACAGGGCTTGGCTACACCTTC.

The chain carries TRBV11-2 and TRBJ2-4; maybe TRBD1 (6 bases). Trimming removed 5 bases from V and 5 bases from J, with 16 bases in between. Germline-derived CDR1 and CDR2 are SGHAT and FQNNGV. The CDR3 is made up of 15 amino acids. The CDR3 bases are TGTGCCAGCAGCCCGAGAGCACAGGGAGAAAACATTCAGTACTTC. Its protein product is CASSPRAQGENIQYF.

The chain is built from TRBV20-1 and TRBJ2-3, with 7 bases that match TRBD1. V trimming: 3 bases; J trimming: 6 bases; junction bases outside the gene matches: 0. This CDR3 is built from 11 residues. From germline, CDR1 is DFQATT and CDR2 SNEGSKA (reference sequence). CDR3 DNA: TGCAGTGCTAGCAGGGGGGATACGCAGTATTTT. Translating gives CSASRGDTQYF.

The chain couples TRBV7-8 to TRBJ2-2; tentatively, D is TRBD1 (5 bases). This CDR3 spans 13 amino acids. CDR1 and CDR2 (germline): SGHVS, FQNEAQ. V was pared by 3 bases and J by 8 bases, with 10 bases between. CDR3 region: CASSLGLGGELFF. The CDR3 nucleotides are TGTGCCAGCAGCTTGGGGCTGGGAGGGGAGCTGTTTTTT.